This T cell receptor beta chain comes out of a study of blood T cells in healthy people across ages. CDR1 and CDR2 (germline): MNHEY, SVGAGI. This CDR3 contains 15 residues. Primed by a sample-barcoded 5' primer and a J-beta primer mix, a second PCR proceeded for 7 to 11 cycles. MiXCR, applied by TCRdb to the 5' RACE reads, yields one record per CDR3 protein. The sample holds about 1,500,000 distinct CDR3 sequences, approximately 42% seen once. What was sequenced was blood. The source of this sequence is a woman aged 18-29 years in good health. The genes are TRBV6-5 and TRBJ2-4; TRBD1 or TRBD2 may be the D gene (5 bases each). Judging by the DNA end, TRBJ2-7 fits better; the J call may be wrong. Here the CDR3 reads CASSYLPGAGYEQYF. The CDR3 DNA is TGTGCCAGCAGTTACCTGCCTGGGGCGGGCTACGAGCAGTACTTC.